This T cell receptor beta chain was found in a study of cytomegalovirus exposure and HLA in healthy donors listed by TCRdb under 2017. With respect to the entire study: An earlier analysis of some 600 of the donors reported 276 Gb of sequence data and 95 million to 140 million unique TCR beta sequences obtained from 150 million to 200 million T cells. About 5 DR-DQ haplotypes were handled as single units for association and clustering, since linkage in the cohort was strong. The study profiled the T cell repertoires of under 850 subjects by immunosequencing and related them to cytomegalovirus serostatus. Of the approximately 400 genotyped donors, 81% fell in the genetic ancestry cluster associated with self-reported Caucasian donors. Rather than using new phenotypic data, the later analysis identified candidate immune exposures from TCR beta sequences and from how often those sequences occurred across donors. To study patterns of TCR occurrence, a later analysis re-analyzed previously published TCR beta repertoires from around 660 donors and added high-resolution HLA genotyping. The number of donors typed differed by locus, with about 629-630 for A, B, C, DRB1 and DQB1, more than 500 for DQA1, 606 for DPA1, and approximately 470 for DPB1. An early release that covered some 630 HLA-typed donors contained approximately 300 gigabases of sequencing data and roughly 84 million unique TCR sequences. Genome-wide SNP genotypes for about 65% of the roughly 700 donors were used in a later genetic analysis, which treated that subset as a discovery cohort. The aim of the study was to test whether cataloging public T cell receptors could identify signatures of past pathogen exposure. To predict cytomegalovirus infection status, the study combined high-throughput TCR immunosequencing, statistical association of individual TCRs with disease status, and machine learning. HLA typing included class I and class II loci at four-digit resolution. A separate validation cohort of roughly 110 different subjects was used in addition to the 666-subject first cohort. All discovery cohort repertoires had been generated using a single sequencing platform. Donor age, sex, ethnicity and CMV serostatus were collected together with the repertoire data. Across about 380 genotyped donors of the cohort, an average of about 250,000 unique TCR beta nucleotide sequences per donor were sequenced, and 15% to 20% of those sequences were non-productive. An earlier analysis of approximately 580 of the donors used high-throughput TCR beta sequencing to judge whether each TCR beta V gene segment behaved as functional or pseudogenic. What the work shows at the level of the full study, not this receptor alone: In a later analysis, the rate of TCR association differed among HLA loci, with DRB1 alleles having the most associated TCRs and HLA-C alleles having the fewest. The earlier analysis of almost 600 of the donors excluded around 17 rarely observed V segments, including chromosome 9 orphons, because counts were too low. For the cohort, immune exposure information was limited to CMV serostatus. When HLA alleles, especially DR and DQ, strongly co-occurred, attributing TCR associations to individual alleles was difficult. A later analysis found that most CMV-associated TCR beta chains appeared HLA-restricted, with HLA associations seemingly driven largely by CMV exposure. The sequencing pipeline was judged likely to have produced a cluster of highly shared sequence variants as a technical artifact. Broadly in line with IMGT annotations, most TCR beta V segments showed up in productive rearrangements about 87% or about 30% of the time in an earlier analysis of 450 to 750 of the donors. Roughly uniform sequencing depth across donors was assumed in presence/absence analyses, although this assumption may not hold. Compared with the approximately 670-donor mean, donors in an Asian-associated ancestry cluster had fewer N-insertions in productive TCRs, according to a later genetic analysis. It was suggested by the authors that the approach could potentially be generalized to other disease states and immunological phenotypes. In a later genetic analysis, a missense DCLRE1C variant was associated with V-gene and J-gene trimming of TCR beta chains, and the association was replicated in an independent cohort. In both the original and validation cohorts, the classifier was reported to diagnose cytomegalovirus status with high specificity and sensitivity. Some IMGT-functional V segments, including TRBV6-2 and TRBV6-3, could not be told apart with the 87-base-pair reads, so those segments were excluded. The cohort was sequenced for TCR beta chains only, and without alpha or paired-chain data the features that could be detected were limited. The study gave a list of 150 to 200 TCR beta chains associated with cytomegalovirus. Because some donors lacked HLA typing at each locus, the association tests relied only on the typed subset. A further reported finding was that TCR beta sequences accurately predicted the HLA-A and HLA-B alleles for most subjects in the first cohort. Linkage disequilibrium might explain the correlated functional status among segregating V segments, but an unknown experimental factor could not be excluded. At a false discovery rate of 0.05, a later analysis linked some 17,000 TCR beta sequences to specific HLA alleles. A few of the identified cytomegalovirus-associated TCR beta chains were confirmed in vitro to be specific for cytomegalovirus antigens. In a later analysis, HLA-associated TCR beta chains showed more clonal expansion and lower generation probabilities than non-associated chains that were equally common. In a later analysis, several top co-occurrence clusters were reported to appear linked to parvovirus B19, influenza, CMV and Epstein-Barr virus. Most TCR sequences were observed very rarely across donors, whereas some public TCRs were present in many individuals.

Of note for this clone: The target of this receptor is not known. No much larger clonotype is one base removed from it; base qualities were not supplied.

CDR3 length: 16 amino acids, cysteine to phenylalanine. Only the CDR3 region is kept as DNA, spanning 48 bases read in frame from base 1. Sequences SGHRS (CDR1) and YFSETQ (CDR2) are obtained from the germline V gene. The germline V and J ends show losses of 4 bases and 7 bases respectively, and no gene match explains 14 bases of the junction. The cohort comprised fewer than 750 healthy bone marrow donors. All cohort members were sampled while nominally healthy, although unrecorded immune exposures were likely present. The donor tested CMV seropositive, placing the donor among the 250 to 300 seropositive members of the cohort. A peripheral blood sample was provided by each donor, and peripheral blood mononuclear cells were used for TCR beta sequencing. The Qiagen DNeasy Blood Extraction Kit was used to extract genomic DNA from the blood cell samples. The library was obtained by the immunoSEQ multiplex PCR assay. A mixture of 60 forward primers for TCR Vbeta segments and 13 reverse primers for TCR Jbeta segments was used in the multiplex PCR. A multiplex PCR assay on genomic DNA amplified the CDR3 region of rearranged TCR beta genes. The amplified TCR beta libraries were sequenced on the Illumina HiSeq System as 87-base-pair reads. The study's processing was this. A later analysis tallied approximately 87 million unique TCR beta chains across the 650 to 750 repertoires, and roughly 11 million of those chains were shared by two or more donors. To remove PCR and sequencing errors, raw reads were error-corrected and collapsed into unique sequences using a nearest-neighbor algorithm that merged closely related sequences. V, D and J gene segments were assigned by aligning CDR3 sequences to IMGT reference sequences. For a sequence to be retained, at least a six-nucleotide match to both a V gene segment and a J gene segment was required. A rearrangement was called productive if the CDR3 had no stop codons and remained in frame with V and J, and every other rearrangement was called non-productive. Following IMGT convention, CDR3 was defined as the stretch from the second conserved V-encoded cysteine up to the conserved J-encoded phenylalanine. In an earlier analysis of around 540 of the donors, sequences lacking an unambiguous match to a single V gene segment were excluded. In an earlier analysis of approximately 560 of the donors, a V segment was called functional when productive rearrangements were above 56.7%, and segregating when the standard deviation between donors exceeded 5%. A statistical classification framework was built for diagnosing cytomegalovirus status from the catalog of TCR beta chain sequences. V and J gene assignment, in a later analysis, came from comparing TCR nucleotide sequences with IMGT/GENE-DB human TR gene sequences. A later analysis assigned CDR3 sequences and most-parsimonious VDJ recombination scenarios with the TCRdist pipeline. A later analysis defined each TCR beta chain by its CDR3 amino acid sequence plus V-gene family, and excluded reads lacking a unique V-gene family. To address suspected cross-contamination and a sequencing artifact, a later analysis removed under 600 highly shared, low-generation-probability nucleotide sequences. A later analysis calculated a clonal expansion index for each public chain from normalized within-repertoire ranks of inferred template counts. In a later analysis, generation probabilities were computed using a VDJ recombination model fitted to out-of-frame rearrangements, and the results were checked against IGoR. In a later analysis, hypergeometric tests were used to score TCR-TCR, TCR-HLA and TCR-CMV co-occurrence, with a repertoire-size bias correction applied to TCR pairs. A later analysis estimated false discovery rates by permuting HLA or CMV assignments 20 times. In a later analysis, co-occurring TCRs were grouped using DBSCAN, with TCRdist sequence similarity added in when clustering inside HLA-allele-positive subsets. Repertoires with fewer than 30,000 or more than 120,000 public chains, plus five repertoires with anomalous nucleotide sharing, were excluded from co-occurrence clustering. TCRdb provides this immuneACCESS table in a form limited to in-frame rearrangements. Some clones are lacking; in checked studies, under half of them reflect an unresolved V gene, and why the rest are absent is not known. The V and J calls and clone size come from that table; D and trimming were worked out from the DNA. The sample includes around 160,000 clones, with around 78% observed a single time. The ten biggest clones cover 2.5% to 3.5% of the sample.

This TCR derives from a man in his forties in good health and CMV-seropositive. The sequenced material came from PBMCs. The V and J genes are TRBV5-1 and TRBJ1-1; 9 bases in between match TRBD1. In nucleotides, the sequence is TGCGCCAGCAGCACCATAGGCCGGGACAGGGAAATTGAAGCTTTCTTT. This is translated as CASSTIGRDREIEAFF.